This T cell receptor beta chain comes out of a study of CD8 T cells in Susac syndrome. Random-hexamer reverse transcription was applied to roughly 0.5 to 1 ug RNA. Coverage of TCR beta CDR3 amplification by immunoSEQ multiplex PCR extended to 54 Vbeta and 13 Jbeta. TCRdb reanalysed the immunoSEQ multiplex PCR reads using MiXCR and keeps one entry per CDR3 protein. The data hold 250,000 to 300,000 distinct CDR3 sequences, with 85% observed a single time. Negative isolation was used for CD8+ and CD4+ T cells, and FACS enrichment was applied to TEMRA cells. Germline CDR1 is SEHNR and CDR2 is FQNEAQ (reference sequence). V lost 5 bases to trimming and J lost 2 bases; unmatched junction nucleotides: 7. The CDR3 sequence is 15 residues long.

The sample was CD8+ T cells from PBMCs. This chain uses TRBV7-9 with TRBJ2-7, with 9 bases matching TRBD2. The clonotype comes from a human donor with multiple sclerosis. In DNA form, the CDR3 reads TGTGCCAGCAGCCCACGGGAGCGGGGGGCCTACGAGCAGTACTTC. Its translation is CASSPRERGAYEQYF. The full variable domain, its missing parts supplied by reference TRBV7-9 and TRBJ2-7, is DTGVSQNPRHKITKRGQNVTFRCDPISEHNRLYWYRQTLGQGPEFLTYFQNEAQLEKSRLLSDRFSAERPKGSFSTLEIQRTEQGDSAMYLCASSPRERGAYEQYFGPGTRLTVT.